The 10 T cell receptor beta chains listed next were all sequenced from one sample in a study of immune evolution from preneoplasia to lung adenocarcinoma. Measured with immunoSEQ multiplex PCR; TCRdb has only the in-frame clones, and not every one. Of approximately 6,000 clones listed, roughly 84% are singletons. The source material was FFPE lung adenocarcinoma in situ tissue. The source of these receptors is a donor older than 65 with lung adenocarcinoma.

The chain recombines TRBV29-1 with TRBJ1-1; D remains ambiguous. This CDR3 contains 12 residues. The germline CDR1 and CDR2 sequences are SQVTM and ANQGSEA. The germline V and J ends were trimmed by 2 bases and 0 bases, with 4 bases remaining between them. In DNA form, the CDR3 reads TGCAGCGTTGAATTTATGAACACTGAAGCTTTCTTT. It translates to CSVEFMNTEAFF.

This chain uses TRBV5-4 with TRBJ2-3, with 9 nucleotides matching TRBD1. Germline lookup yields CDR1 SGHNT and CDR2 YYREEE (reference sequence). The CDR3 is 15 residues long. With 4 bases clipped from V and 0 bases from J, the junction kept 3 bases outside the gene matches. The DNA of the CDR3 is TGTGCCAGCAGCACGGGACAGGGAAGCACAGATACGCAGTATTTT. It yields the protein CASSTGQGSTDTQYF.

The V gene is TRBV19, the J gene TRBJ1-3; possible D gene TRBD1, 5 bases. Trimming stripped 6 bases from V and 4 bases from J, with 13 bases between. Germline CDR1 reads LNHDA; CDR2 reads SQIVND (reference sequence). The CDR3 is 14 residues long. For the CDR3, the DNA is TGTGCCAGTAGATCCTGGGGCTCGGGAAACACCATATATTTT. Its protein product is CASRSWGSGNTIYF. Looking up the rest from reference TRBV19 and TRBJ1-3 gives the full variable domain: DGGITQSPKYLFRKEGQNVTLSCEQNLNHDAMYWYRQDPGQGLRLIYYSQIVNDFQKGDIAEGYSVSREKKESFPLTVTSAQKNPTAFYLCASRSWGSGNTIYFGEGSWLTVV.

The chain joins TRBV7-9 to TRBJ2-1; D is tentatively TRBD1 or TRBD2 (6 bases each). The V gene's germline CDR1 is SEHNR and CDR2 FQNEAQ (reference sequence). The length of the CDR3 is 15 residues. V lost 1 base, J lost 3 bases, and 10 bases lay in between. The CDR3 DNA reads TGTGCCAGCAGCTTAGTCGGAGGGGGCTACAATGAGCAGTTCTTC. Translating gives CASSLVGGGYNEQFF.

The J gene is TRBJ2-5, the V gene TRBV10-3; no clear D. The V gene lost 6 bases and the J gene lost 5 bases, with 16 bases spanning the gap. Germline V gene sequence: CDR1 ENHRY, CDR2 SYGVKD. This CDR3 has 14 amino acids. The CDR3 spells CAISGDSPGETQYF. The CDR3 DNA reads TGTGCCATCAGCGGAGATAGTCCCGGCGAGACCCAGTACTTC.

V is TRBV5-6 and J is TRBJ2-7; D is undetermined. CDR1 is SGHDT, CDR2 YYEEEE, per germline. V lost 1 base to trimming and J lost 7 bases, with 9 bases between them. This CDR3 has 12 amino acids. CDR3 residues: CASSLSGTEQYF. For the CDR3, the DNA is TGTGCCAGCAGCTTGTCAGGTACTGAGCAGTACTTC.

Here the CDR3 reads CASSPQMGGSTGELFF. The CDR3 nucleotides are TGTGCCAGCAGCCCCCAGATGGGCGGGAGCACCGGGGAGCTGTTTTTT. The genes are TRBV11-3 and TRBJ2-2; 7 nucleotides line up with TRBD2. With V trimmed by 5 bases and J by 4 bases, 10 bases remained unmatched. The CDR3 covers 16 residues. Germline assignment: CDR1 SGHNT and CDR2 YENEEA.

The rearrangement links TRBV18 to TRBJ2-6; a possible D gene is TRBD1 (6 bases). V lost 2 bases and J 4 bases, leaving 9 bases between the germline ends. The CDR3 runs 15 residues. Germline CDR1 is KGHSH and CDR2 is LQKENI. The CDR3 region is CASSPSGVGANVLTF. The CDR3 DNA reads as TGTGCCAGCTCACCATCAGGGGTCGGGGCCAACGTCCTGACTTTC.

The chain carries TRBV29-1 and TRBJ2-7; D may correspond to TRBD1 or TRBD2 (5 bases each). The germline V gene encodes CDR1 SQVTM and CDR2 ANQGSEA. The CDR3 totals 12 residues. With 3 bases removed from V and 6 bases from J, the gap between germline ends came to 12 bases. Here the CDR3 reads CSVELPGAEQYF. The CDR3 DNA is TGCAGCGTTGAGCTCCCCGGGGCCGAGCAGTACTTC.

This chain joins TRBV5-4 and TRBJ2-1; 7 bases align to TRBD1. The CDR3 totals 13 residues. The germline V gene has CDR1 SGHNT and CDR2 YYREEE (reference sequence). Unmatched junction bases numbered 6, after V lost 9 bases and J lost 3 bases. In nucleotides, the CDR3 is TGTGCCATCGCGACAGGGAACTACAATGAGCAGTTCTTC. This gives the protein CAIATGNYNEQFF. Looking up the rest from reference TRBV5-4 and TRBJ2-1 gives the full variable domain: ETGVTQSPTHLIKTRGQQVTLRCSSQSGHNTVSWYQQALGQGPQFIFQYYREEENGRGNFPPRFSGLQFPNYSSELNVNALELDDSALYLCAIATGNYNEQFFGPGTRLTVL.